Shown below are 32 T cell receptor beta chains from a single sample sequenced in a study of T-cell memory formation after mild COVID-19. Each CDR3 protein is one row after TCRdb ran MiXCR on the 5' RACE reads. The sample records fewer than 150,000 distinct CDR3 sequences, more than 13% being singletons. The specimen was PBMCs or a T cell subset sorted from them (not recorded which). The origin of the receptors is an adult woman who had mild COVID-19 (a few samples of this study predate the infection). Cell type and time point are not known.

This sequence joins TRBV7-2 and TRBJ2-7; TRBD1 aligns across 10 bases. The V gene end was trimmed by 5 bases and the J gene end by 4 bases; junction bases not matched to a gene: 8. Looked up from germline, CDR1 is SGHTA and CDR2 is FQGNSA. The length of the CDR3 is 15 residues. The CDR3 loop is CASSPRQGASYEQYF. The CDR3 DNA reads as TGTGCCAGCAGCCCAAGACAGGGGGCGAGTTACGAGCAGTACTTC.

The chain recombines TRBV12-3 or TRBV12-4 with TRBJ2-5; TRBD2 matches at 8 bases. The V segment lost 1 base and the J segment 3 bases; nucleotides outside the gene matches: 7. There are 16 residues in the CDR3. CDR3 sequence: CASSLVGGGPEETQYF. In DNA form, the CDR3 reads TGTGCCAGCAGTTTAGTCGGGGGGGGGCCGGAAGAGACCCAGTACTTC.

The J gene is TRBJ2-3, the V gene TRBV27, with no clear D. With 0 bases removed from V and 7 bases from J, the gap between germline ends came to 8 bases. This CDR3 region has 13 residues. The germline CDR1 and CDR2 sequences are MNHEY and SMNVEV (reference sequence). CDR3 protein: CASSLSERHTQYF. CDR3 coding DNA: TGTGCCAGCAGTTTATCGGAGCGCCATACGCAGTATTTT.

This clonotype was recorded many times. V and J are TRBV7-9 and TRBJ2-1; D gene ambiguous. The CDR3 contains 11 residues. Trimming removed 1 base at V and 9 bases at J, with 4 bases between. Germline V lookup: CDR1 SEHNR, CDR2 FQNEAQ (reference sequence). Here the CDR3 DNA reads TGTGCCAGCAGCTTAGGGTCTGAGCAGTTCTTC. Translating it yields CASSLGSEQFF.

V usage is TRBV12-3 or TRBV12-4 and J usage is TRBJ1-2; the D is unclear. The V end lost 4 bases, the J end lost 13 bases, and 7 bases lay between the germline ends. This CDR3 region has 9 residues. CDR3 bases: TGTGCCAGCAGTTCCCCCCTCACCTTC. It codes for CASSSPLTF.

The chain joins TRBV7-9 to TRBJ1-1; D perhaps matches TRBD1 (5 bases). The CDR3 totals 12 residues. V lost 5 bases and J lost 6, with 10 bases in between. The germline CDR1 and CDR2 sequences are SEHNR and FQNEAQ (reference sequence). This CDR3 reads CASSQGAAEAFF. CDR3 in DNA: TGTGCCAGCAGCCAAGGGGCGGCTGAAGCTTTCTTT.

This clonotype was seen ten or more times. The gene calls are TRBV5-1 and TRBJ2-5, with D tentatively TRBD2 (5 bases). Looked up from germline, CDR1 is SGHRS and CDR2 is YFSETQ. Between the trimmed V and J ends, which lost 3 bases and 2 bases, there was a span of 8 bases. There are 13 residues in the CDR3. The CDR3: CASSSGLQETQYF. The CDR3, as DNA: TGCGCCAGCAGCTCTGGACTGCAAGAGACCCAGTACTTC.

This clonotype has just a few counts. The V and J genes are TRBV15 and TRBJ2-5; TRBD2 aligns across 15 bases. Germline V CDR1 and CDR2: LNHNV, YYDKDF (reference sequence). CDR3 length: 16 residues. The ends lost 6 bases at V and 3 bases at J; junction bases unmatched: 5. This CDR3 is CATSSGLAGGKETQYF. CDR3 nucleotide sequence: TGTGCCACCAGTTCGGGACTAGCGGGAGGAAAAGAGACCCAGTACTTC. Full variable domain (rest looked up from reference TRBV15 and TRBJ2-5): DAMVIQNPRYQVTQFGKPVTLSCSQTLNHNVMYWYQQKSSQAPKLLFHYYDKDFNNEADTPDNFQSRRPNTSFCFLDIRSPGLGDTAMYLCATSSGLAGGKETQYFGPGTRLLVL.

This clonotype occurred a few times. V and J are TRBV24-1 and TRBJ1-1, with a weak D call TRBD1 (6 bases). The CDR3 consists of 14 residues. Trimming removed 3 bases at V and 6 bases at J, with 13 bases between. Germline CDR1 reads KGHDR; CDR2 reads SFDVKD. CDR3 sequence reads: CATSDTGSGPEAFF. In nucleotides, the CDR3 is TGTGCCACCAGTGATACAGGGAGTGGTCCTGAAGCTTTCTTT.

The CDR3: CSARSTGQTFYEQYF. CDR3 sequence (DNA): TGCAGTGCTAGGTCTACGGGACAGACCTTCTACGAGCAGTACTTC. V usage is TRBV20-1 and J usage is TRBJ2-7; 7 nucleotides agree with TRBD1. There are 15 residues in the CDR3. The J segment lost 3 bases and the V segment lost 3 bases, leaving 11 bases of the junction unmatched. The germline V gene encodes CDR1 DFQATT and CDR2 SNEGSKA (reference sequence).

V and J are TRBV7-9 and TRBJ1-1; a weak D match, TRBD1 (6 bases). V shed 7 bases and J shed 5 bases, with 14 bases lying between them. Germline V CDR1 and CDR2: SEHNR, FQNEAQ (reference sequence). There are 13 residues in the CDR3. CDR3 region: CASTGTWNTEAFF. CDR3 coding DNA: TGTGCCAGCACAGGGACATGGAATACTGAAGCTTTCTTT.

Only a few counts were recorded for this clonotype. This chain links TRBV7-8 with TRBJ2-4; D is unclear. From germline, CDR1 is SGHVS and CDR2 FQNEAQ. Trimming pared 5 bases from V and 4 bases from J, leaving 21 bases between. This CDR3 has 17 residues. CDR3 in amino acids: CASSPGLPRTTKNIQYF. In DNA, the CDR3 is TGTGCCAGCAGCCCCGGTCTTCCGCGGACGACTAAAAACATTCAGTACTTC.

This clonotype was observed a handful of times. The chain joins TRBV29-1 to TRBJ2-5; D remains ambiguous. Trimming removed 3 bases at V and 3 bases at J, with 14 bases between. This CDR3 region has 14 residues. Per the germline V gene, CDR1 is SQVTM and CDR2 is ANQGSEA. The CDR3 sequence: CSVDRGSLKETQYF. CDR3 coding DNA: TGCAGCGTTGATAGAGGATCCCTAAAAGAGACCCAGTACTTC.

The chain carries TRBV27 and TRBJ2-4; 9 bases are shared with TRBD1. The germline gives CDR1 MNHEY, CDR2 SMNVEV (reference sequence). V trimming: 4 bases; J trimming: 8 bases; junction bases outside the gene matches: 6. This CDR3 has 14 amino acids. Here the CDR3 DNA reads TGTGCCAGCAGTTCCGGGACAGGGCTATACATTCAGTACTTC. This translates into CASSSGTGLYIQYF.

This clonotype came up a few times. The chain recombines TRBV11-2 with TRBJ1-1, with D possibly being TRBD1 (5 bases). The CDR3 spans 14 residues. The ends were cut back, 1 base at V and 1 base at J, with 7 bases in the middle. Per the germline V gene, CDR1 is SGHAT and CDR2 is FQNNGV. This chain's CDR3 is CASSLVGPNTEAFF. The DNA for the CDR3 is TGTGCCAGCAGCTTAGTGGGACCGAACACTGAAGCTTTCTTT.

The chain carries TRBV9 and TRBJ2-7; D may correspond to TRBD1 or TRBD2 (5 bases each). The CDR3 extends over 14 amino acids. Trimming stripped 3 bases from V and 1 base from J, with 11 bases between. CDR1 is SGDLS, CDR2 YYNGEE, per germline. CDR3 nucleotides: TGTGCCAGCAGCGCAGGGACGCAATCCTACGAGCAGTACTTC. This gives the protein CASSAGTQSYEQYF.

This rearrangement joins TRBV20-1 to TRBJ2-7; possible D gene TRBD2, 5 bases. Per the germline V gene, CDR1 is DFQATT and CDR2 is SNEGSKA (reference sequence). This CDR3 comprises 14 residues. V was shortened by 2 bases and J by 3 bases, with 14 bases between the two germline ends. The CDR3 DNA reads TGCAGTGCTAGATCCCTCGGGGAAGACTACGAGCAGTACTTC. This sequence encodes CSARSLGEDYEQYF.

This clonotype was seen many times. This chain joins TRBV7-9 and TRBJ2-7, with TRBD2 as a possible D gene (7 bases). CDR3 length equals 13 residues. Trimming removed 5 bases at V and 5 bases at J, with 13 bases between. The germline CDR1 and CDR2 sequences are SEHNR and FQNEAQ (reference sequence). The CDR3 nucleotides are TGTGCCAGCAGCCCTGGGGGGGCTAACGAGCAGTACTTC. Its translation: CASSPGGANEQYF. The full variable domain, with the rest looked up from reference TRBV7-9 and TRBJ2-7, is DTGVSQNPRHKITKRGQNVTFRCDPISEHNRLYWYRQTLGQGPEFLTYFQNEAQLEKSRLLSDRFSAERPKGSFSTLEIQRTEQGDSAMYLCASSPGGANEQYFGPGTRLTVT.

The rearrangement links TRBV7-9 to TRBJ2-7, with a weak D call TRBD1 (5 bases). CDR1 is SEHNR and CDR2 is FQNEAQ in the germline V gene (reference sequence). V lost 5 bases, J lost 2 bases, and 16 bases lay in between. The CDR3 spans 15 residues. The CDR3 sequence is CASSPDSYSPYEQYF. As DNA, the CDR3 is TGTGCCAGCAGCCCCGACAGCTACTCACCCTACGAGCAGTACTTC.

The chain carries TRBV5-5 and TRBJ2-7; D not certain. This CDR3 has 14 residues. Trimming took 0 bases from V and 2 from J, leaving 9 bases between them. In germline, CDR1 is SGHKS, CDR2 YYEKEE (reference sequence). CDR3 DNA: TGTGCCAGCAGCTTGGAGGCGGAAACCTACGAGCAGTACTTC. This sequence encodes CASSLEAETYEQYF.

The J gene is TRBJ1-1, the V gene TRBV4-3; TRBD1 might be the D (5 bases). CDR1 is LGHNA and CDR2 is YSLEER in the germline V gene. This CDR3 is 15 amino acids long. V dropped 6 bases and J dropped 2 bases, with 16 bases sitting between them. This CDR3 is CASSLGIGANTEAFF. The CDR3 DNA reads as TGCGCCAGCAGTCTCGGGATCGGGGCCAACACTGAAGCTTTCTTT.

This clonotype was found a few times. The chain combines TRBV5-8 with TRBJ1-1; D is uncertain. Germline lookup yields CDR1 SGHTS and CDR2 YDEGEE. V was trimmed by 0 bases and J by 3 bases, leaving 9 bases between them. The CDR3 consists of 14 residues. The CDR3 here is CASSLVGEDTEAFF. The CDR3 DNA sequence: TGTGCCAGCAGCTTGGTAGGTGAAGACACTGAAGCTTTCTTT.

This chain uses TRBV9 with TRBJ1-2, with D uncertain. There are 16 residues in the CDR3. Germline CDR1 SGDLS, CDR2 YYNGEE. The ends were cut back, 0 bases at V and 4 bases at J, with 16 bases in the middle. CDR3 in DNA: TGTGCCAGCAGCGTAGCTCAGGAACAGTTCTCCTATGGCTACACCTTC. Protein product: CASSVAQEQFSYGYTF.

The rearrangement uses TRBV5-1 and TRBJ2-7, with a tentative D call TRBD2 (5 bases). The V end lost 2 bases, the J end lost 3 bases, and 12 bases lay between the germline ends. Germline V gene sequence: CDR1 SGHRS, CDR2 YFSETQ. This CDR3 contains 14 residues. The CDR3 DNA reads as TGCGCCAGCAGCTTAGAGGGTTCTGTCTACGAGCAGTACTTC. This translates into CASSLEGSVYEQYF.

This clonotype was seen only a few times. CDR3 region: CSVRTGDFYEQYF. The CDR3 region has the DNA TGCAGCGTCCGGACAGGGGACTTCTACGAGCAGTACTTC. V and J are TRBV29-1 and TRBJ2-7; 9 bases map to TRBD1. The germline V gene has CDR1 SQVTM and CDR2 ANQGSEA. CDR3 size: 13 residues. Trimming took 6 bases from V and 3 from J; bases not matched to a gene: 6.

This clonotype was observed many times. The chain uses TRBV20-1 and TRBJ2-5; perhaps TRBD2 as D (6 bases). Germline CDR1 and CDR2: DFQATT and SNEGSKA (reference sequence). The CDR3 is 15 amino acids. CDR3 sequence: CSPKERVSWQETQYF. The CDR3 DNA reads TGCAGCCCTAAGGAGCGGGTCTCATGGCAAGAGACCCAGTACTTC.

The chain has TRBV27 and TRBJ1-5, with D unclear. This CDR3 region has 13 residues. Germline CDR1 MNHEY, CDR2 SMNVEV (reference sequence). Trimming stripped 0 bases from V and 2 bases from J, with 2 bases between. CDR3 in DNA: TGTGCCAGCAGTTTATCCCGCAATCAGCCCCAGCATTTT. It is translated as CASSLSRNQPQHF.

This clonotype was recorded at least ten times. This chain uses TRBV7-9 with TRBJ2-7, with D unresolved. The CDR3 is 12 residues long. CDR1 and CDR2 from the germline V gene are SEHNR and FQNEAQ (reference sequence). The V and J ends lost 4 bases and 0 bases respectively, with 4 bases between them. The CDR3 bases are TGTGCCAGCAGCTCCTTCTCCTACGAGCAGTACTTC. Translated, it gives CASSSFSYEQYF.

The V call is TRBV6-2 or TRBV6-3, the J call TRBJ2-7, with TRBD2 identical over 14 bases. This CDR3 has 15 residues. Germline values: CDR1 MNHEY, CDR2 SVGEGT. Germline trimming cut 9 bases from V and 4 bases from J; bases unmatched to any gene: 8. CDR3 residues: CARRLAGGPIYEQYF. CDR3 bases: TGTGCCAGGCGACTAGCGGGAGGGCCTATATACGAGCAGTACTTC.

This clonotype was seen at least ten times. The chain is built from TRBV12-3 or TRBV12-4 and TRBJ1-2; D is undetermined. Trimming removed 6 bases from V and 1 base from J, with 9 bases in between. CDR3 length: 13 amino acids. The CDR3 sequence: CASSGGLNYGYTF. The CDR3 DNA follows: TGTGCCAGCAGCGGCGGGCTTAACTATGGCTACACCTTC.

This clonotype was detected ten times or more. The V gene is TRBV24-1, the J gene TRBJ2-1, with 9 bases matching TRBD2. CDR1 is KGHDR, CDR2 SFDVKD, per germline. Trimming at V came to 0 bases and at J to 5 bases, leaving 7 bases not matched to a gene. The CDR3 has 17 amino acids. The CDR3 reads CATSDLSASGIDNEQFF. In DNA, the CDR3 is TGTGCCACCAGTGATTTGTCGGCTAGCGGGATCGACAATGAGCAGTTCTTC.

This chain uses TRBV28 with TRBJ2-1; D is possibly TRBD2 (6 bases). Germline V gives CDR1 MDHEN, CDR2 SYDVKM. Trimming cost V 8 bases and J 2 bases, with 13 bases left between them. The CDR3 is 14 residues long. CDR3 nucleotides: TGTGCCAGCGGGGGGTCCTCTGCCTACAATGAGCAGTTCTTC. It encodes CASGGSSAYNEQFF.